The T cell receptor (beta chain) described here comes from a study of blood T cell repertoires in COVID-19. There are 15 residues in the CDR3. The V and J ends lost 4 bases and 0 bases respectively, with 13 bases between them. The germline V gene encodes CDR1 SNHLY and CDR2 FYNNEI. In the original workflow: Reference gene primer amplification in the assay estimated nucleated cell counts. Assay used: immunoSEQ multiplex PCR; TCRdb lists only in-frame clones, some missing. V and J calls and clone size are copied from that table; D and trimming were computed from the DNA. Of under 200,000 clones listed, roughly 86% are singletons.

The clonotype comes from a woman older than 75 in a cohort sampled during active or convalescent COVID-19. This chain links TRBV2 with TRBJ2-7; D is undetermined. The sequenced sample was peripheral blood. CDR3 nucleotide sequence: TGTGCCAGCAGTGCGACCCCGAGGAGCTCCTACGAGCAGTACTTC. This sequence encodes CASSATPRSSYEQYF.